This passage covers 25 T cell receptor beta chains from one sample sequenced in a study of blood T cell repertoires in COVID-19. Profiling relied on immunoSEQ multiplex PCR, and the TCRdb table lists in-frame clones only, not all of them. The sample has 280,000 or so clones, around nine tenths seen once. The specimen was PBMCs or T cells enriched from blood (not recorded which). The receptors stem from a woman between 50 and 59 years old who had been exposed to COVID-19.

This clone was seen once. V gene TRBV5-1 combines with J gene TRBJ2-5, with a weak D call TRBD1 (5 bases). There are 14 residues in the CDR3. Germline CDR1 reads SGHRS; CDR2 reads YFSETQ. V was pared by 0 bases and J by 3 bases, with 9 bases between. CDR3 sequence: CASSLVQGKETQYF. DNA for the CDR3: TGCGCCAGCAGCTTGGTCCAGGGTAAAGAGACCCAGTACTTC.

This clone appeared a single time. The chain links TRBV28 to TRBJ1-2; D is uncertain. Germline values: CDR1 MDHEN, CDR2 SYDVKM. The length of the CDR3 is 14 residues. Trimming removed 8 bases from V and 0 bases from J, with 13 bases in between. CDR3 sequence: CASSQAHPNYGYTF. In DNA, the CDR3 is TGTGCCAGCTCCCAAGCTCACCCTAACTATGGCTACACCTTC.

The chain recombines TRBV6-1 with TRBJ2-7; D gene uncertain. This CDR3 is 12 amino acids long. Trimming removed 2 bases from V and 0 bases from J, with 2 bases in between. Germline V gene data show CDR1 as MNHNS and CDR2 as SASEGT. The CDR3 DNA sequence: TGTGCCAGCAGTGAACTCTCCTACGAGCAGTACTTC. It codes for CASSELSYEQYF.

This clone was detected only once. The same CDR3 is also encoded by other DNA sequences in this sample. This chain links TRBV2 with TRBJ1-2; 12 positions match TRBD1. CDR1 and CDR2 (germline): SNHLY, FYNNEI. The CDR3 covers 14 residues. Trimming at V came to 4 bases and at J to 4 bases, leaving 1 base not matched to a gene. In DNA form, the CDR3 reads TGTGCCAGCAGTGCGGGACAGGGGGCCTATGGCTACACCTTC. Its translation is CASSAGQGAYGYTF.

The chain couples TRBV29-1 to TRBJ1-1; D may be TRBD1 (5 bases). CDR1 SQVTM and CDR2 ANQGSEA come from the germline V gene. Trimming shortened V by 3 bases and J by 1 base, and 6 bases separated the two germline ends. The CDR3 runs to 12 residues. The CDR3 protein is CSVETENTEAFF. The CDR3 nucleotides read TGCAGCGTTGAGACAGAGAACACTGAAGCTTTCTTT.

J is TRBJ1-2 and V is TRBV3-1 (or the pseudogene TRBV3-2), with TRBD1 matching over 9 bases. Trimming took 5 bases from V and 8 from J; bases not matched to a gene: 9. Germline V gene data show CDR1 as LGHDT and CDR2 as YNNKEL (reference sequence). This CDR3 comprises 14 residues. The CDR3 reads CASSVAGTGLGYTF. CDR3 DNA sequence: TGTGCCAGCAGCGTCGCCGGGACAGGGCTCGGCTACACCTTC.

The chain joins TRBV5-4 to TRBJ2-2; a weak D match, TRBD2 (7 bases). CDR3 length: 15 residues. Per the germline V gene, CDR1 is SGHNT and CDR2 is YYREEE (reference sequence). V was cut by 5 bases and J by 2 bases, with 13 bases left in between. The CDR3 DNA reads TGTGCCAGCAGGGGGAGGGGGTCTAACACCGGGGAGCTGTTTTTT. Its protein is CASRGRGSNTGELFF.

V is TRBV27 and J is TRBJ1-1; no clear D gene. This CDR3 is built from 14 residues. The V and J ends lost 2 bases and 6 bases respectively, with 13 bases between them. Per the germline V gene, CDR1 is MNHEY and CDR2 is SMNVEV (reference sequence). The CDR3 is CASSLIHGGAEAFF. CDR3 bases: TGTGCCAGCAGTTTAATCCACGGCGGGGCTGAAGCTTTCTTT.

The rearrangement uses TRBV7-8 and TRBJ2-3, with D possibly TRBD2 on 6 matching bases. This CDR3 comprises 13 residues. V dropped 4 bases and J dropped 4 bases, with 9 bases sitting between them. The germline CDR1 and CDR2 sequences are SGHVS and FQNEAQ. The DNA of the CDR3 is TGTGCCAGCAGCTCACCGGGGGCAGATACGCAGTATTTT. The encoded protein is CASSSPGADTQYF.

V is TRBV18 and J is TRBJ2-2, with 7 bases fitting TRBD1. Trimming at V came to 1 base and at J to 3 bases, leaving 5 bases not matched to a gene. The CDR3 spans 16 residues. Germline V gene lookup returns CDR1 KGHSH and CDR2 LQKENI. The CDR3 spells CASSPQTGAYTGELFF. The CDR3, as DNA: TGTGCCAGCTCACCACAAACAGGGGCGTACACCGGGGAGCTGTTTTTT.

This clone was observed a single time. J is TRBJ1-1 and V is TRBV11-2; D gene ambiguous. V was cut by 5 bases and J by 8 bases, with 12 bases left in between. Germline lookup yields CDR1 SGHAT and CDR2 FQNNGV. This CDR3 spans 12 amino acids. The CDR3 DNA reads TGTGCCAGCAGCGCAGAGGAAATCGAAGCTTTCTTT. Translating gives CASSAEEIEAFF.

This rearrangement joins TRBV9 to TRBJ1-5, with D perhaps TRBD1 (6 bases). Looked up from germline, CDR1 is SGDLS and CDR2 is YYNGEE. The V gene lost 0 bases and the J gene lost 3 bases, with 7 bases spanning the gap. The CDR3 is 14 amino acids. The CDR3 region has the DNA TGTGCCAGCAGCGTAGGGACAGTCAATCAGCCCCAGCATTTT. Encoded protein: CASSVGTVNQPQHF.

CDR3 protein: CASSLGTGWTEKLFF. CDR3 coding DNA: TGTGCCAGCTCACTAGGGACAGGCTGGACTGAAAAACTGTTTTTT. V gene TRBV18 combines with J gene TRBJ1-4; TRBD1 matches at 8 bases. The CDR3 contains 15 residues. With 4 bases clipped from V and 7 bases from J, the junction kept 8 bases outside the gene matches. The germline CDR1 and CDR2 sequences are KGHSH and LQKENI.

The rearrangement uses TRBV2 and TRBJ1-4; 8 bases map to TRBD1. The CDR3 is 15 amino acids. V lost 5 bases to trimming and J lost 4 bases; unmatched junction nucleotides: 6. Germline V gene data show CDR1 as SNHLY and CDR2 as FYNNEI. The CDR3 reads CASSPGQANNEKLFF. For the CDR3, the DNA is TGTGCCAGCAGTCCGGGACAGGCAAATAATGAAAAACTGTTTTTT.

This clone was counted only a few times. The gene calls are TRBV10-3 and TRBJ2-3, with unresolved D. In germline, CDR1 is ENHRY, CDR2 SYGVKD. The V and J ends lost 2 bases and 0 bases respectively, with 9 bases between them. CDR3 size: 15 residues. The CDR3 DNA is TGTGCCATCAGTGAGCTCGGAGCTAGCACAGATACGCAGTATTTT. It codes for CAISELGASTDTQYF.

This chain joins TRBV19 and TRBJ1-2; no clear D. The CDR3 is 17 residues long. Trimming pared 1 base from V and 0 bases from J, leaving 15 bases between. Germline V gene data show CDR1 as LNHDA and CDR2 as SQIVND (reference sequence). CDR3 sequence reads: CASSIGETPRTNYGYTF. DNA of the CDR3: TGTGCCAGTAGTATAGGAGAGACACCACGGACTAACTATGGCTACACCTTC. Supplemented by reference TRBV19 and TRBJ1-2, the full variable domain reads DGGITQSPKYLFRKEGQNVTLSCEQNLNHDAMYWYRQDPGQGLRLIYYSQIVNDFQKGDIAEGYSVSREKKESFPLTVTSAQKNPTAFYLCASSIGETPRTNYGYTFGSGTRLTVV.

The V and J genes are TRBV6-5 and TRBJ2-2, with D unresolved. The germline V gene encodes CDR1 MNHEY and CDR2 SVGAGI. V gave up 8 bases and J gave up 0 bases, with 13 bases separating them. The CDR3 totals 15 residues. The CDR3 sequence is CASVTQAANTGELFF. The CDR3 DNA sequence: TGTGCCAGCGTTACCCAGGCAGCGAACACCGGGGAGCTGTTTTTT.

The CDR3 region has the DNA TGCAGCGTTGTACTGTGGGGCCCGACCTACAATGAGCAGTTCTTC. This sequence encodes CSVVLWGPTYNEQFF. The chain recombines TRBV29-1 with TRBJ2-1; possibly TRBD1 for D (5 bases). The CDR3 sequence is 15 residues long. Trimming removed 4 bases from V and 2 bases from J, with 15 bases in between. Germline assignment: CDR1 SQVTM and CDR2 ANQGSEA.

The chain joins TRBV21-1 to TRBJ2-7; the listed D gene, TRBD2, was not tested against the DNA. TRBV21-1 is a documented pseudogene. The CDR3 has 16 residues. The CDR3 loop is CASSENSGTTTNQQYF. As DNA, the CDR3 is TGTGCCAGCAGCGAAAATTCCGGGACTACTACGAACCAGCAGTACTTC.

This clone was seen a few times. V gene TRBV11-2 combines with J gene TRBJ2-1; TRBD1 matches at 7 bases. The CDR3 covers 14 residues. The germline CDR1 and CDR2 sequences are SGHAT and FQNNGV. With V trimmed by 6 bases and J by 5 bases, 7 bases remained unmatched. The DNA for the CDR3 is TGTGCCAGCAGGCGGACGACAGGGAACAATGAGCAGTTCTTC. Encoded protein: CASRRTTGNNEQFF. The variable domain in full, with the rest retrieved from reference TRBV11-2 and TRBJ2-1, is EAGVAQSPRYKIIEKRQSVAFWCNPISGHATLYWYQQILGQGPKLLIQFQNNGVVDDSQLPKDRFSAERLKGVDSTLKIQPAKLEDSAVYLCASRRTTGNNEQFFGPGTRLTVL.

The chain carries TRBV7-9 and TRBJ1-1, with 8 nucleotides matching TRBD1. The J segment lost 5 bases and the V segment lost 1 base, leaving 6 bases of the junction unmatched. In germline, CDR1 is SEHNR, CDR2 FQNEAQ (reference sequence). The CDR3 has 15 residues. The CDR3 sequence is CASSLGQGLRTEAFF. CDR3 in DNA: TGTGCCAGCAGCTTAGGACAGGGGTTGAGGACTGAAGCTTTCTTT.

The chain couples TRBV28 to TRBJ1-5; a possible D gene is TRBD1 (5 bases). V was pared by 6 bases and J by 7 bases, with 19 bases between. This CDR3 contains 15 residues. Germline CDR1 is MDHEN and CDR2 is SYDVKM. In DNA, the CDR3 is TGTGCCAGCAGCCGGAGGAGAGAGCGGGACCAGCCCCAGCATTTT. This translates into CASSRRRERDQPQHF.

The V call is TRBV29-1, the J call TRBJ2-7; perhaps TRBD1 as D (6 bases). The CDR3 totals 13 residues. In germline, CDR1 is SQVTM, CDR2 ANQGSEA. Trimming stripped 4 bases from V and 4 bases from J, with 14 bases between. In DNA, the CDR3 is TGCAGCGTTGGGCCTGGGGGCGGTTACGAGCAGTACTTC. Translation: CSVGPGGGYEQYF.

This clone showed up just once. V and J are TRBV28 and TRBJ2-1; D is uncertain. Germline CDR1 MDHEN, CDR2 SYDVKM. Trimming cost V 5 bases and J 9 bases, with 8 bases left between them. The CDR3 totals 11 residues. CDR3 region: CASSVTGEQFF. For the CDR3, the DNA is TGTGCCAGCAGTGTCACGGGTGAGCAGTTCTTC. Based on the CDR3 plus reference TRBV28 and TRBJ2-1, the full variable domain is DVKVTQSSRYLVKRTGEKVFLECVQDMDHENMFWYRQDPGLGLRLIYFSYDVKMKEKGDIPEGYSVSREKKERFSLILESASTNQTSMYLCASSVTGEQFFGPGTRLTVL.

The rearrangement joins TRBV19 to TRBJ1-5; no definite D call. Germline values: CDR1 LNHDA, CDR2 SQIVND (reference sequence). This CDR3 has 14 residues. V lost 3 bases, J lost 0 bases, and 6 bases lay in between. The CDR3 loop reads CASSIQYSNQPQHF. In DNA form, the CDR3 reads TGTGCCAGTAGTATCCAGTATAGCAATCAGCCCCAGCATTTT.